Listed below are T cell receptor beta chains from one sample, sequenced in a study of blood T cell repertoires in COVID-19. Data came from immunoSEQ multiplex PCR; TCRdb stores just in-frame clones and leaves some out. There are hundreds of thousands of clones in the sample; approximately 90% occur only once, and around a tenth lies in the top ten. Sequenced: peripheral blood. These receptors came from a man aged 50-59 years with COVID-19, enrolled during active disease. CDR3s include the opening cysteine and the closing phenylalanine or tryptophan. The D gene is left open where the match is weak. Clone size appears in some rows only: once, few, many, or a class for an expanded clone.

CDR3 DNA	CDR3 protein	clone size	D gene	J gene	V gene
TGCGCCAGCAGCCAGGAAAGGACAGGGGGTCAGCCCCAGCATTTT	CASSQERTGGQPQHF	NA	TRBD1	TRBJ1-5	TRBV4-3
TGTGCCAGTAGTATAGCCGGGACAGGGGGCAGCCAGCCCCAGCATTTT	CASSIAGTGGSQPQHF	NA	TRBD1	TRBJ1-5	TRBV19
TGTGCCAGCAGCGGGACCGGGACTAGCGTAGTTAGCTCCTACAATGAGCAGTTCTTC	CASSGTGTSVVSSYNEQFF	NA	TRBD2	TRBJ2-1	TRBV5-5
TGTGCCAGTAGTATAGATCGGGGAAACTATGGCTACACCTTC	CASSIDRGNYGYTF	NA	NA	TRBJ1-2	TRBV19
TGTGCCAGCAGTCCCCAGGGGGCCGGGGCTAATGAAAAACTGTTTTTT	CASSPQGAGANEKLFF	NA	TRBD1	TRBJ1-4	TRBV2
TGTGCCAGTAGTCTCCTCCGGACTAGCGGGAGGGCCGGGAATGAGCAGTTCTTC	CASSLLRTSGRAGNEQFF	NA	TRBD2	TRBJ2-1	TRBV19
TGTGCCAGCAGGAAGGAGGGGTCAAATTCACCCCTCCACTTT	CASRKEGSNSPLHF	NA	NA	TRBJ1-6	TRBV6-5
TGTGCCAGCAGCTTGACAGGTGCAACTAATGAAAAACTGTTTTTT	CASSLTGATNEKLFF	NA	NA	TRBJ1-4	TRBV5-6
TGTGCCACCAGTACGGCGGGGGGCCCAGATACGCAGTATTTT	CATSTAGGPDTQYF	once	TRBD2	TRBJ2-3	TRBV24-1
TGTGCCAGCAGCCCCAGGGCGCGAAACACCATATATTTT	CASSPRARNTIYF	NA	NA	TRBJ1-3	TRBV12-3/TRBV12-4
TGTGCCAGCAGCTTGGGGACTAGCGGTATTACAGATACGCAGTATTTT	CASSLGTSGITDTQYF	NA	TRBD2	TRBJ2-3	TRBV11-3
TGCGCCAGCAGCCCGACAGGGGGCGGAGGACAAGAGACCCAGTACTTC	CASSPTGGGGQETQYF	NA	TRBD1	TRBJ2-5	TRBV4-1
TGTGCCAGCAGCGTAGCGGCGGACGGGGGCACTGAAGCTTTCTTT	CASSVAADGGTEAFF	NA	NA	TRBJ1-1	TRBV9
TGTGCCAGCAGCCAGAGGCGCAGGGCTGGAAACACCATATATTTT	CASSQRRRAGNTIYF	NA	NA	TRBJ1-3	TRBV3-1/TRBV3-2
TGTGCCAGCACCCCACAGATACAGGAAACTAATGAAAAACTGTTTTTT	CASTPQIQETNEKLFF	few	NA	TRBJ1-4	TRBV27
TGTGCCAGCAGCCGGCACCTCTCCTACGAGCAGTACTTC	CASSRHLSYEQYF	NA	NA	TRBJ2-7	TRBV3-1/TRBV3-2
TGTGCCAGCAGCGGACAGGGGGGACCACAGCCCCAGCATTTT	CASSGQGGPQPQHF	NA	TRBD1	TRBJ1-5	TRBV9
TGTGCCAGCAGTTTTTGGGGAGGAGAGACCCAGTACTTC	CASSFWGGETQYF	NA	NA	TRBJ2-5	TRBV12-3/TRBV12-4
TGTGCCAGCAGTCCCAAGGCGGGGAGCACCGGGGAGCTGTTTTTT	CASSPKAGSTGELFF	NA	NA	TRBJ2-2	TRBV9
TGTGCCAGCAGTTACTCCGGGGCTGAAGCTTTCTTT	CASSYSGAEAFF	NA	NA	TRBJ1-1	TRBV6-5
TGTGCCAGCAGTCCGGAGCGGACCACAGATACGCAGTATTTT	CASSPERTTDTQYF	NA	NA	TRBJ2-3	TRBV7-3
TGTGCCAGCAGTGAATCCGGCCAGCGGGAACACACCTTC	CASSESGQREHTF	once	NA	TRBJ1-2	TRBV25-1
TGTGCCAGTAGTTCAGGTACAATGAACACTGAAGCTTTCTTT	CASSSGTMNTEAFF	NA	NA	TRBJ1-1	TRBV19
TGTGCCAGCAGGTCACAACAGGCCGATGAGCAGTTCTTC	CASRSQQADEQFF	NA	NA	TRBJ2-1	TRBV28
TGTGCCAGCAGCTTGGGGCGGGACACTGAAGCTTTCTTT	CASSLGRDTEAFF	NA	NA	TRBJ1-1	TRBV5-8
TGTGCCTGGAGTGTCCGGGGCGGGAGAGGCACAGATACGCAGTATTTT	CAWSVRGGRGTDTQYF	NA	TRBD2	TRBJ2-3	TRBV30
TGTGCCAGCAGTCTAACCAGCGGGGGGCCTGGAAACACCATATATTTT	CASSLTSGGPGNTIYF	NA	NA	TRBJ1-3	TRBV9
TGCGCCAGCAGCCCGTCCGGGACAGGATACAATGAGCAGTTCTTC	CASSPSGTGYNEQFF	NA	TRBD1	TRBJ2-1	TRBV4-1
TGTGCCAGCAGCCAAGCTTTGGGCGTCGGAAACACCATATATTTT	CASSQALGVGNTIYF	NA	NA	TRBJ1-3	TRBV3-1/TRBV3-2
TGTGCCAGCAGTTCGGGACTAGCGGGAGGCGTCGGGTACAATGAGCAGTTCTTC	CASSSGLAGGVGYNEQFF	NA	TRBD2	TRBJ2-1	TRBV27
TGTGCCAGCAGCTTAGGCAGGGGGTCCCAGCCCCAGCATTTT	CASSLGRGSQPQHF	NA	TRBD1	TRBJ1-5	TRBV7-8
TGCAGCGTTGATCGGGACAGGGGGACCGATGAGCAGTTCTTC	CSVDRDRGTDEQFF	NA	TRBD1	TRBJ2-1	TRBV29-1
TGTGCCAGCAGCCAATCAACTAGCTTCTACAATGAGCAGTTCTTC	CASSQSTSFYNEQFF	NA	NA	TRBJ2-1	TRBV3-1/TRBV3-2
TGTGCCAGCAGCTCGACAGGGACAGATACGCAGTATTTT	CASSSTGTDTQYF	NA	TRBD1	TRBJ2-3	TRBV5-6
TGCGCCAGCAGCTTACAGGGGACCAATCAGCCCCAGCATTTT	CASSLQGTNQPQHF	NA	TRBD1	TRBJ1-5	TRBV5-1
TGTGCCAGCACTCAGGGTGAGGTTAACTACGAGCAGTACTTC	CASTQGEVNYEQYF	few	NA	TRBJ2-7	TRBV6-5
TGTGCCACCAGTGACCCGGGATTCGATGAGCAGTTCTTC	CATSDPGFDEQFF	NA	NA	TRBJ2-1	TRBV24-1
TGTGCCAGCAGCTTAGAGGGCGGGAGGAAAGAGACCCAGTACTTC	CASSLEGGRKETQYF	NA	TRBD2	TRBJ2-5	TRBV7-8
TGCGCCAGCAGCTTGGCCGGGACACCCCAAAACATTCAGTACTTC	CASSLAGTPQNIQYF	NA	NA	TRBJ2-4	TRBV5-1